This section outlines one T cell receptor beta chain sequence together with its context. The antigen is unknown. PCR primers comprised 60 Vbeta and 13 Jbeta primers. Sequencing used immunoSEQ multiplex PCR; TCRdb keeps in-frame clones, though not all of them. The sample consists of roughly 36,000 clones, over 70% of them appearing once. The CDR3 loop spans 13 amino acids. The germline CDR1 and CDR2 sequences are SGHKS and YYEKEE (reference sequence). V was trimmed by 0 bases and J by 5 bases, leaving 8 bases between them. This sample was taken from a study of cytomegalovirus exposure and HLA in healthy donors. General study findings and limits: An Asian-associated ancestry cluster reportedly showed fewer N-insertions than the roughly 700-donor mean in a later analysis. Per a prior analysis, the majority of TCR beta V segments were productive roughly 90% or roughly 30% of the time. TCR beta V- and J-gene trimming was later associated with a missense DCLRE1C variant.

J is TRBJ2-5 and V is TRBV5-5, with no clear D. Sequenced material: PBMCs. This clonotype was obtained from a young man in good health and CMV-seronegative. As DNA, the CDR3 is TGTGCCAGCAGCTTGGGTCCGGTGGAGACCCAGTACTTC. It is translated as CASSLGPVETQYF. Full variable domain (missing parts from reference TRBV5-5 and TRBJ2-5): DAGVTQSPTHLIKTRGQQVTLRCSPISGHKSVSWYQQVLGQGPQFIFQYYEKEERGRGNFPDRFSARQFPNYSSELNVNALLLGDSALYLCASSLGPVETQYFGPGTRLLVL.